These 17 T cell receptor beta chains were all obtained from the same sample, sequenced in a study of T cell repertoires in cytomegalovirus infection. MiXCR was run by TCRdb on the reads, yielding one entry per CDR3 protein. The sample includes more than 650,000 distinct CDR3 sequences, 35% to 40% of them seen just once. The sequenced sample consisted of PBMCs. The receptors shown here come from a human donor in good health (CMV status not recorded). Some clones in this sample may be carry-over from other donors' samples.

The V call is TRBV2, the J call TRBJ2-1; a possible D gene is TRBD2 (7 bases). With 8 bases removed from V and 7 bases from J, the gap between germline ends came to 12 bases. This CDR3 region has 12 residues. Germline CDR1 SNHLY, CDR2 FYNNEI. The CDR3 DNA reads TGTGCCAGCTGGAAGGGGGGGAATGAGCAGTTCTTC. Its translation is CASWKGGNEQFF.

The chain couples TRBV12-3 or TRBV12-4 to TRBJ2-2; 7 bases line up with TRBD1. J was trimmed by 5 bases and V by 6 bases; bases with no gene match: 6. The CDR3 runs 14 residues. CDR3 DNA: TGTGCCAGCAGAATTACAGGGGAAACCGGGGAGCTGTTTTTT. Residues: CASRITGETGELFF.

The chain recombines TRBV5-6 with TRBJ2-1, with D perhaps TRBD1 (6 bases). Trimming removed 3 bases from V and 0 bases from J, with 16 bases in between. The CDR3 spans 17 residues. Per germline, CDR1 SGHDT and CDR2 YYEEEE. The CDR3 is CASSSPGTHYSYNEQFF. In DNA form, the CDR3 reads TGTGCCAGCAGCTCCCCCGGGACACACTACTCCTACAATGAGCAGTTCTTC.

The genes are TRBV4-1 and TRBJ2-7, with 7 bases lining up with TRBD1. With 0 bases clipped from V and 6 bases from J, the junction kept 17 bases outside the gene matches. The CDR3 consists of 18 residues. Germline values: CDR1 MGHRA, CDR2 YSYEKL. The CDR3 here is CASSQDRQGSDSRIEQYF. The CDR3 region has the DNA TGCGCCAGCAGCCAAGACCGACAGGGTTCCGATTCTCGCATCGAGCAGTACTTC.

This clonotype was recorded a few times. The chain couples TRBV12-5 to TRBJ1-2; tentative D call: TRBD1 (5 bases). Between the trimmed V and J ends, which lost 6 bases and 2 bases, there was a span of 25 bases. There are 18 residues in the CDR3. Germline V gene data show CDR1 as LGHNT and CDR2 as FRNRAP. CDR3: CASGHGSGTGRGNYGYTF. CDR3 nucleotides: TGTGCTAGTGGGCACGGCTCGGGAACCGGGAGGGGCAACTATGGCTACACCTTC.

The chain links TRBV7-9 to TRBJ2-3; 11 bases are shared with TRBD2. The CDR3 spans 16 residues. Trimming at V came to 4 bases and at J to 3 bases, leaving 6 bases not matched to a gene. Germline CDR1 and CDR2: SEHNR and FQNEAQ (reference sequence). The CDR3 nucleotides read TGTGCCAGCAGCTCTCGACTAGCGGGGATGACAGATACGCAGTATTTT. Its translation: CASSSRLAGMTDTQYF.

This clonotype was seen many times. The V and J genes are TRBV7-2 and TRBJ2-7, with TRBD2 matching over 7 bases. J was trimmed by 0 bases and V by 2 bases; bases with no gene match: 4. The CDR3 runs to 15 residues. Per germline, CDR1 SGHTA and CDR2 FQGNSA. CDR3 loop: CASSLTAGTSYEQYF. In DNA, the CDR3 is TGTGCCAGCAGCTTAACAGCGGGAACCTCCTACGAGCAGTACTTC.

The rearrangement joins TRBV7-9 to TRBJ2-1; a possible D gene is TRBD1 (6 bases). Trimming cost V 5 bases and J 8 bases, with 22 bases left between them. CDR1 and CDR2 (germline): SEHNR, FQNEAQ (reference sequence). The CDR3 has 16 residues. The CDR3 is CASSKGADRSSYEQFF. For the CDR3, the DNA is TGTGCCAGCAGCAAGGGTGCGGACAGATCATCATATGAGCAGTTCTTC.

A note on this clonotype: Likely a read error: the CDR3 ends without its conserved phenylalanine or tryptophan. The chain couples TRBV10-3 to TRBJ2-2; 14 bases line up with TRBD2. The germline CDR1 and CDR2 sequences are ENHRY and SYGVKD. V lost 6 bases and J lost 7; bases outside the gene matches: 4. The CDR3 covers 15 residues. This chain's CDR3 is CAIRGTSGRGGELFL. The CDR3 DNA reads as TGTGCCATCAGGGGGACTAGCGGGAGAGGCGGGGAGCTGTTTTTG.

This clonotype was observed a few times. The chain is built from TRBV11-2 and TRBJ2-3; perhaps D is TRBD1 or TRBD2 (6 bases each). V lost 1 base to trimming and J lost 2 bases, with 10 bases between them. The CDR3 is made up of 15 amino acids. Germline CDR1 and CDR2: SGHAT and FQNNGV. The CDR3 DNA reads TGTGCCAGCAGCTTAGTTGGGGGGCTCACAGATACGCAGTATTTT. As protein: CASSLVGGLTDTQYF.

This clonotype was counted only a few times. The chain carries TRBV12-3 or TRBV12-4 and TRBJ2-3, with 10 nucleotides matching TRBD1. The CDR3 totals 16 residues. The J segment lost 2 bases and the V segment lost 6 bases, leaving 8 bases of the junction unmatched. The CDR3 spells CASSGTGVRTTDTQYF. CDR3 coding DNA: TGTGCCAGCAGCGGGACAGGGGTTCGGACCACAGATACGCAGTATTTT.

This clonotype occurred many times. The V call is TRBV5-6, the J call TRBJ2-5, with D perhaps being TRBD1 or TRBD2 (5 bases each). Germline values: CDR1 SGHDT, CDR2 YYEEEE. V was pared by 0 bases and J by 0 bases, with 18 bases between. CDR3 length equals 18 residues. The CDR3 loop is CASSLARAGTRYQETQYF. The CDR3 bases are TGTGCCAGCAGCTTGGCCAGGGCTGGGACCCGGTACCAAGAGACCCAGTACTTC.

Details on this clonotype: At one of its ends the junction is not consistent with the germline gene, which may arise from a read error. The chain has TRBV12-3 or TRBV12-4 and TRBJ1-1; D is perhaps TRBD1 (6 bases). This CDR3 is 13 amino acids long. CDR3 in amino acids: CASSGQQNTGAFF. The CDR3 DNA reads TGTGCCAGCAGTGGACAGCAGAACACTGGAGCTTTCTTT.

The gene calls are TRBV6-6 and TRBJ1-2, with 7 positions matching TRBD1. The CDR3 extends over 14 amino acids. V gave up 5 bases and J gave up 6 bases; unmatched junction bases: 9. CDR1 is MNHNY, CDR2 SVGAGI, per germline (reference sequence). This CDR3 is CASSPPGQKDGYTF. The CDR3 nucleotides read TGTGCCAGCAGTCCTCCGGGACAGAAAGATGGCTACACCTTC.

The V and J genes are TRBV7-6 and TRBJ2-3, with D possibly being TRBD1 (6 bases). Germline CDR1 is SGHVS and CDR2 is FNYEAQ. The CDR3 is 15 residues long. V gave up 5 bases and J gave up 0 bases, with 12 bases separating them. This CDR3 reads CASSDTGPSTDTQYF. The CDR3 DNA is TGTGCCAGCAGCGATACAGGGCCAAGCACAGATACGCAGTATTTT.

The chain couples TRBV10-3 to TRBJ2-1; D ambiguous. There are 13 residues in the CDR3. V lost 3 bases and J 6 bases, leaving 9 bases between the germline ends. The germline V gene encodes CDR1 ENHRY and CDR2 SYGVKD. The CDR3 DNA is TGTGCCATCAGTGACCGGCCAAGCAATGAGCAGTTCTTC. As protein: CAISDRPSNEQFF.

This clonotype was picked up a small number of times. The chain has TRBV6-5 and TRBJ1-1, with 9 positions matching TRBD1. V dropped 7 bases and J dropped 5; count of bases not matched to a gene: 5. Germline lookup yields CDR1 MNHEY and CDR2 SVGAGI. CDR3 length: 13 residues. CDR3 protein: CASTDRGKTEAFF. CDR3 sequence (DNA): TGTGCCAGCACCGACAGGGGGAAAACTGAAGCTTTCTTT.